Following are 13 T cell receptor beta chains from one sample sequenced in a study of blood T cells in healthy people across ages (dated by TCRdb to between 2014 and 2017). Libraries were constructed by 5' RACE. Instrument used: Illumina HiSeq 2500. The second PCR ran for about 6 to 12 cycles and used a J-beta primer mix along with a sample-barcoded 5' primer. The public reads were quality trimmed at Q25 with fastp and then assembled into clones with MiXCR by TCRdb, keeping productive beta chains. Each CDR3 protein appears once, grouped with its most common genes and DNA. Within this sample are some 700,000 distinct CDR3 sequences, with 20% to 25% of them counted one time only. Clones ranked in the top ten supply around 22% of the sample. The sequenced sample was blood. These receptors were taken from a man aged 65 to 79 in good health.

This clonotype appeared a few times. V usage is TRBV5-1 and J usage is TRBJ1-4; D unclear. The CDR3 is 16 amino acids. Trimming shortened V by 0 bases and J by 0 bases, and 9 bases separated the two germline ends. Germline V CDR1 and CDR2: SGHRS, YFSETQ. The CDR3 coding sequence is TGCGCCAGCAGCTTGGATAGACTTGCAACTAATGAAAAACTGTTTTTT. Translating it yields CASSLDRLATNEKLFF. Drawing the rest from reference TRBV5-1 and TRBJ1-4, the complete variable domain is KAGVTQTPRYLIKTRGQQVTLSCSPISGHRSVSWYQQTPGQGLQFLFEYFSETQRNKGNFPGRFSGRQFSNSRSEMNVSTLELGDSALYLCASSLDRLATNEKLFFGSGTQLSVL.

J is TRBJ1-4 and V is TRBV9, with D unresolved. CDR1 and CDR2 (germline): SGDLS, YYNGEE. Trimming took 0 bases from V and 2 from J, leaving 8 bases between them. CDR3 length equals 15 residues. CDR3 protein: CASSVGDLTNEKLFF. For the CDR3, the DNA is TGTGCCAGCAGCGTAGGGGATTTGACTAATGAAAAACTGTTTTTT.

This clonotype was counted between two and nine times. The chain links TRBV6-6 to TRBJ1-1; TRBD1 matches at 7 bases. Germline assignment: CDR1 MNHNY and CDR2 SVGAGI (reference sequence). The CDR3 has 13 amino acids. Losses at the gene ends were 6 bases for V and 4 bases for J; bases not matched to a gene: 5. CDR3 nucleotides: TGTGCCAGCAGGGAACAGGGGCTCACTGAAGCTTTCTTT. It is translated as CASREQGLTEAFF.

This clonotype was counted a few times. This chain uses TRBV4-1 with TRBJ2-7, with 7 bases matching TRBD2. The V gene end was trimmed by 1 base and the J gene end by 2 bases; junction bases not matched to a gene: 14. Germline assignment: CDR1 MGHRA and CDR2 YSYEKL. CDR3 size: 18 residues. This CDR3 reads CASSQVGRGGSKAYEQYV. As DNA, the CDR3 is TGCGCCAGCAGCCAAGTGGGGAGGGGAGGGTCAAAAGCCTACGAGCAGTACGTC.

The gene calls are TRBV19 and TRBJ2-3; 13 nucleotides agree with TRBD2. This CDR3 is built from 17 residues. Germline CDR1 and CDR2: LNHDA and SQIVND (reference sequence). V gave up 4 bases and J gave up 5 bases; unmatched junction bases: 9. CDR3: CASSNPRTSGSLDTQYF. The CDR3 region has the DNA TGTGCCAGTAGTAACCCAAGGACTAGCGGGAGCTTAGATACGCAGTATTTT.

This clonotype was counted only a few times. The V call is TRBV29-1, the J call TRBJ1-1, with D unresolved. This CDR3 is 14 amino acids long. Looked up from germline, CDR1 is SQVTM and CDR2 is ANQGSEA. V lost 6 bases, J lost 3 bases, and 17 bases lay in between. Here the CDR3 DNA reads TGCAGCGTGGCTATTGGTGGGCGGGACACTGAAGCTTTCTTT. This translates into CSVAIGGRDTEAFF. The variable domain in full, completed from reference TRBV29-1 and TRBJ1-1, reads SAVISQKPSRDICQRGTSLTIQCQVDSQVTMMFWYRQQPGQSLTLIATANQGSEATYESGFVIDKFPISRPNLTFSTLTVSNMSPEDSSIYLCSVAIGGRDTEAFFGQGTRLTVV.

The chain links TRBV29-1 to TRBJ1-4; 8 nucleotides align to TRBD1. This CDR3 spans 11 amino acids. The germline CDR1 and CDR2 sequences are SQVTM and ANQGSEA. V lost 8 bases, J lost 10 bases, and 6 bases stayed unmatched. As DNA, the CDR3 is TGCAGCCTCCTTACAGGGGGAAAACTGTTTTTT. Its translation: CSLLTGGKLFF.

This clonotype came up many times. The chain employs TRBV5-1 and TRBJ2-3, with 8 nucleotides matching TRBD2. The CDR3 is made up of 14 amino acids. After removal of 4 bases from V and 2 bases from J, the junction contained 3 bases not matched to a gene. Germline loops: CDR1 SGHRS, CDR2 YFSETQ. The CDR3 protein is CASSPLADTDTQYF. CDR3 DNA sequence: TGCGCCAGCAGCCCACTAGCGGACACAGATACGCAGTATTTT.

The chain joins TRBV7-2 to TRBJ2-2; D ambiguous. In germline, CDR1 is SGHTA, CDR2 FQGNSA. The CDR3 consists of 13 residues. V gave up 5 bases and J gave up 5 bases, with 9 bases separating them. CDR3 bases: TGTGCCAGCAGCATAGGGATAACCGGGGAGCTGTTTTTT. It translates to CASSIGITGELFF.

The chain uses TRBV5-1 and TRBJ2-3; 11 bases map to TRBD1. From germline, CDR1 is SGHRS and CDR2 YFSETQ. With 5 bases clipped from V and 6 bases from J, the junction kept 8 bases outside the gene matches. CDR3 length: 15 amino acids. CDR3 amino acids: CASSPDRGHEDTQYF. The CDR3, as DNA: TGCGCCAGCAGTCCGGACAGGGGGCACGAGGATACGCAGTATTTT.

In its sample, this clonotype was seen a few times. The chain combines TRBV28 with TRBJ1-6, with a weak D call TRBD1 (6 bases). CDR1 is MDHEN, CDR2 SYDVKM, per germline. This CDR3 comprises 13 residues. V was cut by 6 bases and J by 14 bases, with 17 bases left in between. The CDR3 here is CASRSGTPQALHF. In DNA, the CDR3 is TGTGCCAGCAGATCAGGGACACCACAGGCCCTCCACTTT.

The chain joins TRBV20-1 to TRBJ2-5, with unresolved D. Trimming cost V 7 bases and J 2 bases, with 8 bases left between them. CDR1 is DFQATT, CDR2 SNEGSKA, per germline (reference sequence). CDR3 length equals 11 residues. The CDR3 sequence is CSVTGQETQYF. The DNA of the CDR3 is TGCAGTGTTACCGGGCAAGAGACCCAGTACTTC.

A few counts support this clonotype. The rearrangement uses TRBV27 and TRBJ2-3, with unresolved D. The CDR3 runs 14 residues. Germline V gene sequence: CDR1 MNHEY, CDR2 SMNVEV (reference sequence). Trimming removed 9 bases from V and 4 bases from J, with 17 bases in between. The DNA of the CDR3 is TGTGCCAGTCGGTACTTCGACACATCAGATACGCAGTATTTT. Its translation is CASRYFDTSDTQYF.